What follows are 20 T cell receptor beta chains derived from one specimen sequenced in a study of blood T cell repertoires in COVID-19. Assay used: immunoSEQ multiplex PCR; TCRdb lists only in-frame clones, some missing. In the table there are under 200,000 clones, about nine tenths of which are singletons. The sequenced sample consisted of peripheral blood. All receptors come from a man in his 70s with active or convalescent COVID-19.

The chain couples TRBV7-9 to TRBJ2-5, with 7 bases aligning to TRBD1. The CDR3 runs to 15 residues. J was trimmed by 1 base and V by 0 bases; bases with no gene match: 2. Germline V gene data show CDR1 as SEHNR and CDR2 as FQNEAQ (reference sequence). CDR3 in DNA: TGTGCCAGCAGCTTAGCGACAGGGCGCCAAGAGACCCAGTACTTC. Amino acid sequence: CASSLATGRQETQYF.

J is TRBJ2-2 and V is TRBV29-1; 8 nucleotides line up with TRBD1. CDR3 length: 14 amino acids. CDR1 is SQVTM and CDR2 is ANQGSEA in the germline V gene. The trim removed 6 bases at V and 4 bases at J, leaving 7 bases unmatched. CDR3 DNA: TGCAGCGTGGACCAGGGGGCGGCCACCGGGGAGCTGTTTTTT. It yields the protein CSVDQGAATGELFF.

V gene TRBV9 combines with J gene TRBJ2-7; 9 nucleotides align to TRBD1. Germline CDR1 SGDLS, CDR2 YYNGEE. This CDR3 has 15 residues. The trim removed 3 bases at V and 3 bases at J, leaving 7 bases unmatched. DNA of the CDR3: TGTGCCAGCAGCGCCGGGTGGGGACAGGGCTACGAGCAGTACTTC. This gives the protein CASSAGWGQGYEQYF.

CDR3 sequence (DNA): TGTGCCAGTAGTAGAACAGGACTAGCGGGAGGATCGCGGAATGAGCAGTTCTTC. This encodes CASSRTGLAGGSRNEQFF. J is TRBJ2-1 and V is TRBV19; 14 bases fit TRBD2. Germline V gene sequence: CDR1 LNHDA, CDR2 SQIVND (reference sequence). The V gene end was trimmed by 4 bases and the J gene end by 7 bases; junction bases not matched to a gene: 12. This CDR3 comprises 18 residues.

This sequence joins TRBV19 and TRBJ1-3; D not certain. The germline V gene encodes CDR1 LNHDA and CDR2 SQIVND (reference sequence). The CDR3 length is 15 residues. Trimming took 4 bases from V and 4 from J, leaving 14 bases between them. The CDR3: CASSSLGSSGNTIYF. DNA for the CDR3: TGTGCCAGTAGTAGTTTGGGGAGCTCGGGAAACACCATATATTTT.

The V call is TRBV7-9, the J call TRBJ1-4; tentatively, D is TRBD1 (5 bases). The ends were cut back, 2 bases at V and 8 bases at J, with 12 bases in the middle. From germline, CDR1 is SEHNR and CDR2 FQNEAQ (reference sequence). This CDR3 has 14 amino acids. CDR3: CASSLFQGGEKLFF. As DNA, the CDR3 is TGTGCCAGCAGCTTATTCCAGGGAGGGGAAAAACTGTTTTTT.

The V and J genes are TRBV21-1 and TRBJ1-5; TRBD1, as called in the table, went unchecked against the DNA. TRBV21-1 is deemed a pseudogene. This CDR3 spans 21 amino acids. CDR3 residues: CASSQHIRLFRDRLSNQPQHF. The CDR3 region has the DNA TGTGCCAGCAGCCAACATATCCGGTTATTTAGGGACAGACTTAGCAATCAGCCCCAGCATTTT.

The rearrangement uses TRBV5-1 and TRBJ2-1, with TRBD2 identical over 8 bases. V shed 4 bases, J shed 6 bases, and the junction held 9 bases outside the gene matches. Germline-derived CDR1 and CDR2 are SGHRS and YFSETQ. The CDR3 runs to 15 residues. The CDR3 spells CASSTLSSGPNEQFF. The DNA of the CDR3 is TGCGCCAGCAGCACTTTATCTAGCGGGCCCAATGAGCAGTTCTTC.

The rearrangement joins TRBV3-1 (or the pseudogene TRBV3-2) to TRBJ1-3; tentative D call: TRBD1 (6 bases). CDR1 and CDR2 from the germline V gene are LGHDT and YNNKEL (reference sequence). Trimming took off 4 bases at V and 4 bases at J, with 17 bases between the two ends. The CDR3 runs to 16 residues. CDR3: CASSPDRQVWGNTIYF. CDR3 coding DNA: TGTGCCAGCAGCCCTGACAGGCAAGTCTGGGGAAACACCATATATTTT.

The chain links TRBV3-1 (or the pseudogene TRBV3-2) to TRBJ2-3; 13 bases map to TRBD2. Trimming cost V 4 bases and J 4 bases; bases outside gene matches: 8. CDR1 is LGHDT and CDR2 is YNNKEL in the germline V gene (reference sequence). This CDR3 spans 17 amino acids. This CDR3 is CASSRPTSGGAADTQYF. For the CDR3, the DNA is TGTGCCAGCAGCCGCCCTACTAGCGGGGGGGCCGCAGATACGCAGTATTTT.

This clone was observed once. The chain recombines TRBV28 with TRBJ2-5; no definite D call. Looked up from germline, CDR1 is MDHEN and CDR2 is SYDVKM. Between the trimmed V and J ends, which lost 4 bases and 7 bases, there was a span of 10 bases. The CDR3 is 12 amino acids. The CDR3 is CASSSPPGTQYF. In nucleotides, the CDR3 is TGTGCCAGCAGTTCACCCCCAGGGACCCAGTACTTC.

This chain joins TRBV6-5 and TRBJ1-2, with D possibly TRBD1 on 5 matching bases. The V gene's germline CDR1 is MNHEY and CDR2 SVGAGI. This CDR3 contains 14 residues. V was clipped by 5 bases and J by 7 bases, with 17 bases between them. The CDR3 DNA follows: TGTGCCAGCAGTACCGGGGGGGGGAGCGCTGGCTACACCTTC. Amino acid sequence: CASSTGGGSAGYTF.

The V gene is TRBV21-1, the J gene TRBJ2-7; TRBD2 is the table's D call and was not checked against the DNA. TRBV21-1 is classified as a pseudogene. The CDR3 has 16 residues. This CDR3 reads CASRKYQRDPTYEQYF. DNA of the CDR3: TGTGCCAGCAGGAAATATCAGCGGGACCCGACCTACGAGCAGTACTTC.

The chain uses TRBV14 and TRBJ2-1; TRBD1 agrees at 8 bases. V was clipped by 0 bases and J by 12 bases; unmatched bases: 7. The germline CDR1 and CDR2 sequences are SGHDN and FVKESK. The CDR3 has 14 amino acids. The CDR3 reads CASSQDIGQGGQFF. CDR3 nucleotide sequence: TGTGCCAGCAGCCAAGATATAGGACAGGGCGGGCAGTTCTTC.

The CDR3 coding sequence is TGTGCCATCAGTGAGTCAGGGGCCGGGGAGCTGTTTTTT. Its protein product is CAISESGAGELFF. The chain is built from TRBV10-3 and TRBJ2-2, with a tentative D call TRBD1 (5 bases). The CDR3 is 13 amino acids. Deletions cut 0 bases from V and 6 bases from J, with 5 bases between. Germline assignment: CDR1 ENHRY and CDR2 SYGVKD.

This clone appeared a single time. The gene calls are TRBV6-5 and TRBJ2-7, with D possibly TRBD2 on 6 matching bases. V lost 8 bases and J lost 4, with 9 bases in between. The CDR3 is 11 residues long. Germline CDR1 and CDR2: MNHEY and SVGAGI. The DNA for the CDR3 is TGTGCCAGCGGGACTCAATACGAGCAGTACTTC. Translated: CASGTQYEQYF.

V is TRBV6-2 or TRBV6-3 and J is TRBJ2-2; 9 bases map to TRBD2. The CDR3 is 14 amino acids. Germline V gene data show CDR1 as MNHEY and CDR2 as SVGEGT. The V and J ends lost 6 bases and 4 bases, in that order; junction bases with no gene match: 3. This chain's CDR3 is CASSGLARTGELFF. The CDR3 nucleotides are TGTGCCAGCAGCGGACTAGCGCGCACCGGGGAGCTGTTTTTT.

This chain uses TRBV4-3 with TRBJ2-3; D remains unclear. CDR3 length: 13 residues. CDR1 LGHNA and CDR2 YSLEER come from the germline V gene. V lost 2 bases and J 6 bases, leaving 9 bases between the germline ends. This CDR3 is CASSQSFFDTQYF. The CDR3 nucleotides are TGCGCCAGCAGCCAATCCTTCTTTGATACGCAGTATTTT.

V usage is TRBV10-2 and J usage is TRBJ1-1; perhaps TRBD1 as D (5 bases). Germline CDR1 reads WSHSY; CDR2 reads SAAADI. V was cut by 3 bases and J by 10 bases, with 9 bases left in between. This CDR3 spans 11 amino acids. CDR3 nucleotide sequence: TGCGCCAGCAGTGACAGCGGGGGAGCTTTCTTT. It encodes CASSDSGGAFF.

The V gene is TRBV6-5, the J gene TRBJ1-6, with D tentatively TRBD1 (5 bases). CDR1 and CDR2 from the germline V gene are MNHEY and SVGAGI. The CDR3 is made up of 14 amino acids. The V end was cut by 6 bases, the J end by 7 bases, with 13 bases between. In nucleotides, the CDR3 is TGTGCCAGCAGGTGGGGCCTTAAAAATTCACCCCTCCACTTT. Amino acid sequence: CASRWGLKNSPLHF.